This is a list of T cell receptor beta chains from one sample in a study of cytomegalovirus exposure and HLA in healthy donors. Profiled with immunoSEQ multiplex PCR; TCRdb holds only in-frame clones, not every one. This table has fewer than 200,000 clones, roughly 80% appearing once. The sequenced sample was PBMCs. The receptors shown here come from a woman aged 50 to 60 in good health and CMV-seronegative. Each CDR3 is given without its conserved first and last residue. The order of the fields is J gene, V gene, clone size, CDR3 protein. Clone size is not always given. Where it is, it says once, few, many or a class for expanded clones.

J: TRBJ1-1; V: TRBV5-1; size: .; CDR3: ASSRGQGVTEAF
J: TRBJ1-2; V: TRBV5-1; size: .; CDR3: ASSPGGTDLFMGYT
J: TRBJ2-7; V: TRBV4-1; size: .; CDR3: ASSQDFWGRAGEQY
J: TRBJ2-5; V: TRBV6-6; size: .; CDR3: ASSYSRSGVQETQY
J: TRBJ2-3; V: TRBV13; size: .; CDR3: ASSLGAGGELTDTQY
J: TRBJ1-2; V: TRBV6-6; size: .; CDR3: ASRREGVSNYGYT
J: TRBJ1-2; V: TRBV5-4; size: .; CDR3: ASSLFGAGTGIYGYT
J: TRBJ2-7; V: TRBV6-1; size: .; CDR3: ATGKGTVSYEQY
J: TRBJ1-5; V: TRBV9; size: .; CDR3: ASSVGGVGNQPQH
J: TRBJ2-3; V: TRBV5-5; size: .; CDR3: ASSRLAGESTDTQY
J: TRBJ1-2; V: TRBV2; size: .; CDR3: ASSETRQVSPRANYGYT
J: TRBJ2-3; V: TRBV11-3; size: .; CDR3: ASSYRTGTGDTQY
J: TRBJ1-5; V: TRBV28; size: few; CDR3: ASSLSGMRNQPQH
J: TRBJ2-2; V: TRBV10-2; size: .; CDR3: ASSVTPNTGELF
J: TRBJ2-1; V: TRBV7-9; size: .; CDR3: AGSGGRSSYNEQF
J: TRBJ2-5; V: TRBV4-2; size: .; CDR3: ASSQDGGTETQY
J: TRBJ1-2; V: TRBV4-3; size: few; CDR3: ASSQSDPGIDYGYT
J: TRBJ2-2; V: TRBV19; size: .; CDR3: ASRLLAGWAGELF
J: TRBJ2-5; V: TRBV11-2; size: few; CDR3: ASGSGGWETQY
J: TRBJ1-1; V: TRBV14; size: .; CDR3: ASSPYRTQMNTEAF
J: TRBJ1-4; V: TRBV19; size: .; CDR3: ASRKARQKNEKLF
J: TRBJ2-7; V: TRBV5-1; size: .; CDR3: ASSLFSGSPYEQY
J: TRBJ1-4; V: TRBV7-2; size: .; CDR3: ASSLSPLDTGVGEKLF
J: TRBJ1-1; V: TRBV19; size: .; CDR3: ASRDRVDTEAF
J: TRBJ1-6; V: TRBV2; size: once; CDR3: ASTRELGSPLH
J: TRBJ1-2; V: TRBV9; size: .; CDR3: ASSDALTGGYT
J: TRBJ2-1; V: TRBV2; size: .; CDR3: ASGGLAHEQF
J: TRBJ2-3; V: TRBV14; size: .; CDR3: ASSRRLAPDTQY
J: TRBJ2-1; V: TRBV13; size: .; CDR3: ASSPDGSSPVNEQF
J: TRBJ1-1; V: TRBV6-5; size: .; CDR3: ASGRQGHTEAF
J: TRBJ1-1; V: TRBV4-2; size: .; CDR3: ASSPRQGKSQTEAF
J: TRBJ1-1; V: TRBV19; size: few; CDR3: ASSQPSGDRTEAF
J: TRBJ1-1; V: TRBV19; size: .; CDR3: ASSADRGNTEAF
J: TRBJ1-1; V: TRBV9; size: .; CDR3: ASSVAGSNTEAF
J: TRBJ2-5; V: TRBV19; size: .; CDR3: ASSIAGGLETQY
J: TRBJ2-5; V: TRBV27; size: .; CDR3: ASSWGQGSGETQY
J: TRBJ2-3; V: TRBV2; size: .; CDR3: ASRDPGGRHTDTQY
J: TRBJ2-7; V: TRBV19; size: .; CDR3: ASSSLAGGGYEQY
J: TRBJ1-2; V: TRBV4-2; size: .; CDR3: ASSQSDREDGYT
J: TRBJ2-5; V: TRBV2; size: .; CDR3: ASKREVAARSKTQY
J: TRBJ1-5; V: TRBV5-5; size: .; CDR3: ASSLPGTGGNQPQH